This record concerns one TCR beta chain sequence. Participants were aged about 18 to 90 years, lived in 25 or so US areas, and enrolled virtually. The data derive from a study of blood T cell repertoires in COVID-19. Profiled with immunoSEQ multiplex PCR; TCRdb holds only in-frame clones, not every one. The data hold hundreds of thousands of clones, with 82% observed a single time. The CDR3 sequence is 15 residues long. CDR1 and CDR2 from the germline V gene are SGHTA and FQGTGA. V was clipped by 2 bases and J by 1 base; unmatched bases: 3. Sequencing was carried out using PBMCs or T cells enriched from blood (not recorded which). The receptor was isolated from a man in his forties or fifties who had been exposed to COVID-19. The chain carries TRBV7-3 and TRBJ2-3; 7 bases match TRBD2. The CDR3 loop is CASSLGTTRTDTQYF. CDR3 sequence (DNA): TGTGCCAGCAGCTTAGGGACTACCCGCACAGATACGCAGTATTTT. The full variable domain, completed using reference TRBV7-3 and TRBJ2-3, is GAGVSQTPSNKVTEKGKYVELRCDPISGHTALYWYRQSLGQGPEFLIYFQGTGAADDSGLPNDRFFAVRPEGSVSTLKIQRTERGDSAVYLCASSLGTTRTDTQYFGPGTRLTVL.